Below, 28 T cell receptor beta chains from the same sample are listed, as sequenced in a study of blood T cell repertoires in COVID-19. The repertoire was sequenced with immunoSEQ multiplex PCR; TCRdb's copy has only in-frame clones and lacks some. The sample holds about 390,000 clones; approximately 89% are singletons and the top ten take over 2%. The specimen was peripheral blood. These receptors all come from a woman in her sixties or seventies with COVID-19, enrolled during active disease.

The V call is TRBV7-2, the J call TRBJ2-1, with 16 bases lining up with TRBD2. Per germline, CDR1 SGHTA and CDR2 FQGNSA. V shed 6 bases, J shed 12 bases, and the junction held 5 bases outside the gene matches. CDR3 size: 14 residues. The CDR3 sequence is CASSLGLAGGTQFF. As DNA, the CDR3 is TGTGCCAGCAGTCTGGGACTAGCGGGGGGGACGCAGTTCTTC.

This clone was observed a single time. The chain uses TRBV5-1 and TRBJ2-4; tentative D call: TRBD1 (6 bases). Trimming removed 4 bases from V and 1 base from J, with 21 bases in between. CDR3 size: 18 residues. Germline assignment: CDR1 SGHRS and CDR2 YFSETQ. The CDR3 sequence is CASSHGWAGQRAKNIQYF. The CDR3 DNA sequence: TGCGCCAGCAGCCATGGGTGGGCCGGACAGCGGGCCAAAAACATTCAGTACTTC.

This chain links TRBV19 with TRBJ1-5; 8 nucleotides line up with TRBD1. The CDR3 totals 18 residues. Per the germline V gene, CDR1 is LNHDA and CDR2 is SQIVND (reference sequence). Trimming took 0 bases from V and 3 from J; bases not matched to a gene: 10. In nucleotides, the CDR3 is TGTGCCAGTAGTATAGATCGAATCCGGGACAGGTACAATCAGCCCCAGCATTTT. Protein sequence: CASSIDRIRDRYNQPQHF.

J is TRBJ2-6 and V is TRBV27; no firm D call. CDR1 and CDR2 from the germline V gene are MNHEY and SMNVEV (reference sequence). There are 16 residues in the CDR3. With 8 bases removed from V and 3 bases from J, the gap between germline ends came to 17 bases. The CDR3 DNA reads TGTGCCAGCTCCCTTTCCCCTTATAATGGGGCCAACGTCCTGACTTTC. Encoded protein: CASSLSPYNGANVLTF.

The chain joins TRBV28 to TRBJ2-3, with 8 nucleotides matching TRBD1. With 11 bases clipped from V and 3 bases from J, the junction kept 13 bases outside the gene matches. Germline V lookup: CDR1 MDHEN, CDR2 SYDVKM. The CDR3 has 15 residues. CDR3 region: CASKRTGTNTDTQYF. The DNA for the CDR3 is TGTGCCTCAAAACGGACAGGGACAAATACAGATACGCAGTATTTT.

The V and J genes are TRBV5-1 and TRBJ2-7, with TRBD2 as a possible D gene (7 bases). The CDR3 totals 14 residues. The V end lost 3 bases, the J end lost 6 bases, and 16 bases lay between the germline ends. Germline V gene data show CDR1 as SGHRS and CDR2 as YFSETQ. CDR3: CASSSFLGGGEQYF. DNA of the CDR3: TGCGCCAGCAGCTCCTTTTTAGGGGGGGGCGAGCAGTACTTC.

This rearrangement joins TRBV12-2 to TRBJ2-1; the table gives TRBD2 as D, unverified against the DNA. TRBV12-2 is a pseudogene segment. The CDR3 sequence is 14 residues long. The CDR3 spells CASRLEARCSEQFF. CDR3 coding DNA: TGTGCAAGTCGCTTAGAAGCGCGTTGCTCTGAGCAGTTCTTC.

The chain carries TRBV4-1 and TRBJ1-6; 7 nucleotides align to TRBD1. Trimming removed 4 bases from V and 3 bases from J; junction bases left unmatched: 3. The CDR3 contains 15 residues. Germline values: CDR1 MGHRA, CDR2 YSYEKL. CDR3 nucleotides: TGCGCCAGCAGCCCGACAGGGATCTATAATTCACCCCTCCACTTT. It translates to CASSPTGIYNSPLHF.

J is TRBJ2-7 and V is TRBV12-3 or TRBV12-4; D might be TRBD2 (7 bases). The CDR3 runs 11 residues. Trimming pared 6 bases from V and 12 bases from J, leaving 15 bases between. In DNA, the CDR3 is TGTGCCAGCAGCCCCCGGCGGGGGCTGTACTTC. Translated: CASSPRRGLYF.

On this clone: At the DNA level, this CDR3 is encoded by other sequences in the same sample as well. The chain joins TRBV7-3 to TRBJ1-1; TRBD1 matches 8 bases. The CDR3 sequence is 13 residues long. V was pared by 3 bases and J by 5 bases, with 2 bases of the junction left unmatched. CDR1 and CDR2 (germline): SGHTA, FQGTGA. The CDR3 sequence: CASSFQGATEAFF. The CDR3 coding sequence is TGTGCCAGCAGCTTCCAGGGGGCGACTGAAGCTTTCTTT.

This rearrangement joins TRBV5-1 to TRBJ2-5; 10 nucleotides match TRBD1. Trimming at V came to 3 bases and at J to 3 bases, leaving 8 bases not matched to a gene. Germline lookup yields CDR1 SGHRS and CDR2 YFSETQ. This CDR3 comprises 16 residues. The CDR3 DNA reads TGCGCCAGCAGCTACAGACAGGGGGCAGCGGAAGAGACCCAGTACTTC. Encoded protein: CASSYRQGAAEETQYF. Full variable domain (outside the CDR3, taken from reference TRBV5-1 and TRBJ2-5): KAGVTQTPRYLIKTRGQQVTLSCSPISGHRSVSWYQQTPGQGLQFLFEYFSETQRNKGNFPGRFSGRQFSNSRSEMNVSTLELGDSALYLCASSYRQGAAEETQYFGPGTRLLVL.

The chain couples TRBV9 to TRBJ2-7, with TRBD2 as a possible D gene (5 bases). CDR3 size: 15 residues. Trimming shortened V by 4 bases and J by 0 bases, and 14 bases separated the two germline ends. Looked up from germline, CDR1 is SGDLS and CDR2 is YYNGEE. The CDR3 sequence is CASSMGAVSSYEQYF. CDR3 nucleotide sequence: TGTGCCAGCAGCATGGGAGCCGTGAGCTCCTACGAGCAGTACTTC.

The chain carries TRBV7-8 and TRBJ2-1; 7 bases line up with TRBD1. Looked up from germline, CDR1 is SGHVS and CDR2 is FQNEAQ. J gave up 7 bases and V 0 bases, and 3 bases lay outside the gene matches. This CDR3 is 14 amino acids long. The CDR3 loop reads CASSLAGTANEQFF. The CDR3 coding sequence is TGTGCCAGCAGCTTAGCGGGGACAGCTAATGAGCAGTTCTTC.

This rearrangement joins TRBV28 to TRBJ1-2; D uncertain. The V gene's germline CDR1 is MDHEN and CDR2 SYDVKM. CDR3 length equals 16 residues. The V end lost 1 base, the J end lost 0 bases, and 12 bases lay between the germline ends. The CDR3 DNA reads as TGTGCCAGCAGTTTATCTGCGGGTTCGGCTAACTATGGCTACACCTTC. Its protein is CASSLSAGSANYGYTF.

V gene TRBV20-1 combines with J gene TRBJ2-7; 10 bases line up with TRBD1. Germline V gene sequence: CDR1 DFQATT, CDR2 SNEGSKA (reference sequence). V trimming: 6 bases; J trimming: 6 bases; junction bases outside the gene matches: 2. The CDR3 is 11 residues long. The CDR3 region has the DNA TGCAGTGCCTGGACAGGGGGCGAGCAGTACTTC. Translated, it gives CSAWTGGEQYF.

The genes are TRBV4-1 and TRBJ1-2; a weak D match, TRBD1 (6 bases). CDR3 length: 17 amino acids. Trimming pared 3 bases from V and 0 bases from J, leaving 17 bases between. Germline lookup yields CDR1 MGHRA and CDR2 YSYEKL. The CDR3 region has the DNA TGCGCCAGCAGCCAGGAGGCACAGGGATTAGCTAACTATGGCTACACCTTC. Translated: CASSQEAQGLANYGYTF.

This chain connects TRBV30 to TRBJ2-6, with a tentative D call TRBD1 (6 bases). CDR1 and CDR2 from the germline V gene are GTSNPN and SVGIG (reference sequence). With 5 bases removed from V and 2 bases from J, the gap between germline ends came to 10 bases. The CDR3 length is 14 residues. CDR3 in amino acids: CAWVNRAGANVLTF. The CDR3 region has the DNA TGTGCCTGGGTAAACAGGGCTGGGGCCAACGTCCTGACTTTC.

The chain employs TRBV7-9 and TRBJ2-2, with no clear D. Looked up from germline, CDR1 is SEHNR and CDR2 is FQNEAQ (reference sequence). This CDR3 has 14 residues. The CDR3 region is CVGTPQVNTGELFF. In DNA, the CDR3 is TGTGTCGGAACTCCCCAGGTTAACACCGGGGAGCTGTTTTTT. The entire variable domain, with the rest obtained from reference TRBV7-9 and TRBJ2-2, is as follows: DTGVSQNPRHKITKRGQNVTFRCDPISEHNRLYWYRQTLGQGPEFLTYFQNEAQLEKSRLLSDRFSAERPKGSFSTLEIQRTEQGDSAMYLCVGTPQVNTGELFFGEGSRLTVL.

The CDR3 region is CASSVAGTGSSPLHF. In nucleotides, the CDR3 is TGTGCCAGCAGCGTAGCCGGGACAGGGAGTTCACCCCTCCACTTT. The rearrangement links TRBV9 to TRBJ1-6; TRBD1 matches at 9 bases. Germline CDR1 SGDLS, CDR2 YYNGEE. Trimming took 0 bases from V and 9 from J; bases not matched to a gene: 4. This CDR3 spans 15 amino acids.

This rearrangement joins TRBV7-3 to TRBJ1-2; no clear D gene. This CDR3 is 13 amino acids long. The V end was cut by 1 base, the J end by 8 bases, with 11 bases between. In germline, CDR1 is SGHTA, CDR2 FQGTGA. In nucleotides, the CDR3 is TGTGCCAGCAGCTTAAGCCAGGCTCGGGGCTACACCTTC. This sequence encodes CASSLSQARGYTF.

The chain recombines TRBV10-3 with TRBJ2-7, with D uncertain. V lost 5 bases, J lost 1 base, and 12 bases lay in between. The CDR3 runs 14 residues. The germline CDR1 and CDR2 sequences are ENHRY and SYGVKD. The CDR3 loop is CAISFEYGSYEQYF. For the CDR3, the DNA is TGTGCCATCAGTTTTGAATACGGTTCCTACGAGCAGTACTTC.

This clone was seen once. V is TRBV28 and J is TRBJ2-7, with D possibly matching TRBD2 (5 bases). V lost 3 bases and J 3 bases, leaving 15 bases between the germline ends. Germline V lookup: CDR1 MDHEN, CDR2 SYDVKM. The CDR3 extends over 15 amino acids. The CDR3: CASSFTGDSHYEQYF. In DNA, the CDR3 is TGTGCCAGCAGTTTCACCGGGGATTCTCACTACGAGCAGTACTTC. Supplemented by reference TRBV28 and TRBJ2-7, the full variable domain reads DVKVTQSSRYLVKRTGEKVFLECVQDMDHENMFWYRQDPGLGLRLIYFSYDVKMKEKGDIPEGYSVSREKKERFSLILESASTNQTSMYLCASSFTGDSHYEQYFGPGTRLTVT.

CDR3 region: CASSWANRVGYGYTF. CDR3 coding DNA: TGTGCCAGCAGTTGGGCAAACAGGGTAGGGTATGGCTACACCTTC. This sequence joins TRBV6-5 and TRBJ1-2, with a weak D call TRBD1 (6 bases). Looked up from germline, CDR1 is MNHEY and CDR2 is SVGAGI. Trimming took off 4 bases at V and 5 bases at J, with 17 bases between the two ends. The CDR3 totals 15 residues.

For the CDR3, the DNA is TGTGCCAGCAGCCTGGGGGGACAGGGGCTATTCTATGGCTACACCTTC. It codes for CASSLGGQGLFYGYTF. The V call is TRBV6-6, the J call TRBJ1-2; 10 bases fit TRBD1. CDR1 and CDR2 (germline): MNHNY, SVGAGI (reference sequence). CDR3 length: 16 residues. V gave up 6 bases and J gave up 4 bases; unmatched junction bases: 11.

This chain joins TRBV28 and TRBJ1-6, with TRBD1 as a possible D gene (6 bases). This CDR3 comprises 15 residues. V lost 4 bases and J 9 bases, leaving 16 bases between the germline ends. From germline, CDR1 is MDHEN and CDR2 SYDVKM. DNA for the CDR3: TGTGCCAGCAGTTCGGTGCGGGGGCAAGTTTCACCCCTCCACTTT. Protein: CASSSVRGQVSPLHF.

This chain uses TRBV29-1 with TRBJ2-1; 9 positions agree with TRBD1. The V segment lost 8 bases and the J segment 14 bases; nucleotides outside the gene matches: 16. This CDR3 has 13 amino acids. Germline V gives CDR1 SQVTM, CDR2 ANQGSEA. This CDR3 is CSFRGRIRDREFF. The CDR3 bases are TGCAGCTTCCGAGGGAGGATCCGGGACAGGGAGTTCTTC.

This CDR3 is CASSYAPSGWAAGELFF. CDR3 coding DNA: TGTGCCAGCAGCTACGCCCCAAGCGGGTGGGCGGCCGGGGAGCTGTTTTTT. The chain uses TRBV7-3 and TRBJ2-2; possibly TRBD2 for D (6 bases). CDR1 and CDR2 from the germline V gene are SGHTA and FQGTGA. The CDR3 has 17 amino acids. V shed 4 bases and J shed 6 bases, with 21 bases lying between them.

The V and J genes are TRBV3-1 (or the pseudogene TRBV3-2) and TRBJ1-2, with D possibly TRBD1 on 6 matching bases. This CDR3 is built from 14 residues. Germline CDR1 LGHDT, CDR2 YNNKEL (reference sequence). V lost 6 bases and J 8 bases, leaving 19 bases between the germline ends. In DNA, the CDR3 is TGTGCCAGCAGATCTTCGGGACAATCGGGGGGCTACACCTTC. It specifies CASRSSGQSGGYTF.